This entry describes one T cell receptor beta chain. Antigen specificity is unknown. This entry comes from a study of cytomegalovirus exposure and HLA in healthy donors. Study background: There were more than 350 genotyped donors. Of these, 81% fell in the genetic ancestry cluster associated with self-reported Caucasian donors.

CDR1 and CDR2 (germline): SGDLS, YYNGEE. V gave up 5 bases and J gave up 10 bases, with 15 bases separating them. The CDR3 totals 12 residues. Broader study findings: Some V segments, TRBV6-2 and TRBV6-3 among them, were indistinguishable and were therefore excluded.

The PCR made use of 60 Vbeta and 13 Jbeta primers. The repertoire was sequenced with immunoSEQ multiplex PCR; TCRdb's copy has only in-frame clones and lacks some. The table includes some 140,000 clones, 70% to 90% detected once. The source of this sequence is a woman aged 40 to 49 in good health and CMV-seropositive. The J gene is TRBJ1-2, the V gene TRBV9, with D unclear. Sequencing was carried out using PBMCs. CDR3 loop: CASRGDITDYTF. DNA of the CDR3: TGTGCCAGCAGGGGAGACATTACAGACTACACCTTC.